The source of this TCR beta chain is a study of early T cells in non-severe SARS-CoV-2 infection. About the research overall: With bulk RNA from unsorted whole blood as input, sequencing yielded unpaired chains.

Germline loops: CDR1 SNHLY, CDR2 FYNNEI. The length of the CDR3 is 17 residues. The V gene lost 5 bases and the J gene lost 0 bases, with 18 bases spanning the gap. This clonotype was seen only a few times. Individual cDNA molecules received unique molecular identifiers during library preparation. Using its own MiXCR run on the 5' RACE reads, TCRdb lists one record per CDR3 protein. There are 85,000 to 90,000 distinct CDR3 sequences in the sample; roughly 15% occur only once, and about 0.58% lies in the top ten. The material sequenced was whole blood. The rearrangement joins TRBV2 to TRBJ2-3, with D perhaps matching TRBD1 (5 bases). The receptor was derived from an adult who was a healthcare worker with PCR-confirmed SARS-CoV-2 infection or an uninfected control (not recorded which). The CDR3 reads CASSSTRQTFSTDTQYF. As DNA, the CDR3 is TGTGCCAGCAGTAGCACTCGACAGACCTTTAGCACAGATACGCAGTATTTT.